This entry lists 27 T cell receptor beta chains sequenced from one sample in a study of post-analysis software for immune sequencing data (dated by TCRdb to between 2014 and 2016). Study-wide conclusions, independent of this receptor: Significantly higher frequencies in patients than in controls were found for five or six TRBV segments, including TRBV5-6, TRBV5-1 and TRBV20-1.

Receptor libraries were prepared by PCR. The sample was run on an Illumina HiSeq 2500. To reduce PCR and sequencing biases, unique molecular identifiers were incorporated into the TCR beta cDNA libraries. TCRdb handled the public reads itself, with Q25 trimming in fastp and clone calling in MiXCR, and kept productive beta chains. Records with the same CDR3 protein are collapsed into one entry carrying the most frequent genes and DNA. The table for this sample lists hundreds of thousands of distinct CDR3 sequences; around 50% of them were counted only once. The ten most abundant clones make up 4.6% of the sample. Their antigen targets remain unknown. The specimen was blood. These receptors were collected from a girl under 18 with multiple sclerosis.

The V gene is TRBV5-1, the J gene TRBJ2-5; D may be TRBD2 (5 bases). CDR3 size: 13 residues. Germline V gene data show CDR1 as SGHRS and CDR2 as YFSETQ. V lost 3 bases and J 5 bases, leaving 11 bases between the germline ends. For the CDR3, the DNA is TGCGCCAGCAGCTCAACGGGGTATGAGACCCAGTACTTC. Residues: CASSSTGYETQYF.

With respect to this clonotype: At one end the junction does not follow the germline gene, possibly because of a read error. J is TRBJ2-5 and V is TRBV6-5; no reliable D call. There are 14 residues in the CDR3. Germline CDR1 MNHEY, CDR2 SVGAGI. The CDR3 region has the DNA TGTGCCGGCAGTTACTCGATCGGCCAAGAGACCCAGTACTTC. Residues: CAGSYSIGQETQYF.

The genes are TRBV9 and TRBJ2-1; a possible D gene is TRBD2 (6 bases). The CDR3 runs 18 residues. The V gene lost 4 bases and the J gene lost 0 bases, with 20 bases spanning the gap. CDR1 is SGDLS, CDR2 YYNGEE, per germline. The DNA of the CDR3 is TGTGCCAGCAGCTCCCCGGGACTCCCCTCAAGCTCCTACAATGAGCAGTTCTTC. This encodes CASSSPGLPSSSYNEQFF.

The rearrangement joins TRBV5-1 to TRBJ2-5; 10 bases are a match to TRBD2. The CDR3 has 15 amino acids. The germline V gene has CDR1 SGHRS and CDR2 YFSETQ. J was trimmed by 5 bases and V by 0 bases; bases with no gene match: 4. Written as DNA, the CDR3 is TGCGCCAGCAGCTTGGTAGCGGGAGGCTTGGAGACCCAGTACTTC. It codes for CASSLVAGGLETQYF.

V and J are TRBV7-9 and TRBJ1-6; 8 bases match TRBD1. Germline assignment: CDR1 SEHNR and CDR2 FQNEAQ (reference sequence). The CDR3 is 15 amino acids. After removal of 6 bases from V and 5 bases from J, the junction contained 6 bases not matched to a gene. The CDR3 DNA is TGTGCCAGCAGTCGGGACAGGCAAAATAATTCACCCCTCCACTTT. Its protein is CASSRDRQNNSPLHF. The entire variable domain, with the rest obtained from reference TRBV7-9 and TRBJ1-6, is as follows: DTGVSQNPRHKITKRGQNVTFRCDPISEHNRLYWYRQTLGQGPEFLTYFQNEAQLEKSRLLSDRFSAERPKGSFSTLEIQRTEQGDSAMYLCASSRDRQNNSPLHFGNGTRLTVT.

There are a few counts of this clonotype. The rearrangement uses TRBV7-3 and TRBJ2-3; D uncertain. Deletions cut 2 bases from V and 4 bases from J, with 13 bases between. From germline, CDR1 is SGHTA and CDR2 FQGTGA. This CDR3 comprises 15 residues. This CDR3 is CASSLAVHAADTQYF. The CDR3 nucleotides are TGTGCCAGCAGCTTAGCTGTGCATGCCGCAGATACGCAGTATTTT.

This clonotype was recorded many times. V usage is TRBV18 and J usage is TRBJ1-1; D gene uncertain. V dropped 3 bases and J dropped 0 bases, with 5 bases sitting between them. The CDR3 loop spans 13 amino acids. Looked up from germline, CDR1 is KGHSH and CDR2 is LQKENI. The CDR3 loop is CASSPGLNTEAFF. CDR3 nucleotide sequence: TGTGCCAGCTCACCCGGTCTGAACACTGAAGCTTTCTTT.

J is TRBJ1-5 and V is TRBV6-2 or TRBV6-3; D unresolved. Trimming stripped 2 bases from V and 1 base from J, with 9 bases between. Germline CDR1 and CDR2: MNHEY and SVGEGT. CDR3 length: 15 amino acids. DNA for the CDR3: TGTGCCAGCAGTTACCAAAGAGTCAGCAATCAGCCCCAGCATTTT. Protein sequence: CASSYQRVSNQPQHF.

This sequence joins TRBV5-1 and TRBJ1-1; 7 bases are a match to TRBD1. CDR3 length: 14 amino acids. Trimming at V came to 0 bases and at J to 4 bases, leaving 3 bases not matched to a gene. Germline-derived CDR1 and CDR2 are SGHRS and YFSETQ. In DNA form, the CDR3 reads TGCGCCAGCAGCTTGGAGACAGGGCTCACTGAAGCTTTCTTT. Its translation is CASSLETGLTEAFF.

This clonotype was detected only once. The chain is built from TRBV6-6 and TRBJ2-5; D tentatively reads TRBD1 or TRBD2 (5 bases each). The CDR3 is made up of 16 amino acids. CDR1 is MNHNY and CDR2 is SVGAGI in the germline V gene (reference sequence). V shed 6 bases and J shed 2 bases, with 19 bases lying between them. The CDR3 DNA follows: TGTGCCAGCAGCCGACCCGGGGACGGCAGTCAAGAGACCCAGTACTTC. Translated: CASSRPGDGSQETQYF.

This clonotype has just a few counts. CDR3 nucleotide sequence: TGTGCCAGCAGCGGCGGGACAGGGGGCGCCGAGCAGTACTTC. Its protein is CASSGGTGGAEQYF. The chain carries TRBV9 and TRBJ2-7, with 12 bases fitting TRBD1. This CDR3 is built from 14 residues. J was trimmed by 6 bases and V by 3 bases; bases with no gene match: 4. In germline, CDR1 is SGDLS, CDR2 YYNGEE.

The chain joins TRBV5-1 to TRBJ2-7; 8 nucleotides align to TRBD1. Per germline, CDR1 SGHRS and CDR2 YFSETQ. With 5 bases clipped from V and 8 bases from J, the junction kept 15 bases outside the gene matches. The CDR3 loop spans 15 amino acids. The CDR3 DNA is TGCGCCAGCAGGGCGGACAGGGAGCCAATTTACAAGCAGTACTTC. Translated: CASRADREPIYKQYF.

This chain joins TRBV20-1 and TRBJ2-7, with 10 bases lining up with TRBD1. The germline CDR1 and CDR2 sequences are DFQATT and SNEGSKA (reference sequence). With 4 bases clipped from V and 10 bases from J, the junction kept 16 bases outside the gene matches. The CDR3 runs 15 residues. CDR3 in DNA: TGCAGTGCTACCTCCGCGGGACAGGGGTCCTACGTACAGTACTTC. This codes for CSATSAGQGSYVQYF.

This clonotype was observed once. The chain has TRBV2 and TRBJ2-5; 8 bases map to TRBD2. The CDR3 has 12 amino acids. V lost 8 bases, J lost 7 bases, and 6 bases stayed unmatched. The germline CDR1 and CDR2 sequences are SNHLY and FYNNEI. CDR3 bases: TGTGCCAGCTGGATCAGCGGGGGGACCCAGTACTTC. Translated, it gives CASWISGGTQYF.

CDR3 amino acids: CATSRVGVIDTQYF. The CDR3 nucleotides are TGTGCCACCAGCAGAGTGGGGGTGATAGATACGCAGTATTTT. V usage is TRBV15 and J usage is TRBJ2-3, with D perhaps assigned TRBD1 or TRBD2 (5 bases each). CDR3 length equals 14 residues. CDR1 LNHNV and CDR2 YYDKDF come from the germline V gene (reference sequence). V lost 1 base to trimming and J lost 5 bases, with 10 bases between them. Drawing the rest from reference TRBV15 and TRBJ2-3, the complete variable domain is DAMVIQNPRYQVTQFGKPVTLSCSQTLNHNVMYWYQQKSSQAPKLLFHYYDKDFNNEADTPDNFQSRRPNTSFCFLDIRSPGLGDTAMYLCATSRVGVIDTQYFGPGTRLTVL.

This clonotype has just a few counts. V and J are TRBV5-1 and TRBJ2-5; either TRBD1 or TRBD2 may fit D (5 bases each). The CDR3 loop spans 14 amino acids. The germline V gene has CDR1 SGHRS and CDR2 YFSETQ. Trimming stripped 0 bases from V and 3 bases from J, with 9 bases between. CDR3: CASSLERDEETQYF. CDR3 nucleotide sequence: TGCGCCAGCAGCTTGGAGAGGGACGAAGAGACCCAGTACTTC.

The V call is TRBV20-1, the J call TRBJ2-5, with 9 bases that match TRBD2. Unmatched junction bases numbered 6, after V lost 2 bases and J lost 2 bases. The CDR3 loop spans 15 amino acids. Per the germline V gene, CDR1 is DFQATT and CDR2 is SNEGSKA (reference sequence). CDR3 nucleotides: TGCAGTGCTAGATCCCCTAGCGGGGTACAAGAGACCCAGTACTTC. Translation gives CSARSPSGVQETQYF.

V is TRBV15 and J is TRBJ1-5, with D perhaps matching TRBD1 (5 bases). The CDR3 contains 14 residues. Per germline, CDR1 LNHNV and CDR2 YYDKDF (reference sequence). V was pared by 4 bases and J by 1 base, with 8 bases between. CDR3 loop: CATSMGGSNQPQHF. The CDR3 DNA is TGTGCCACCAGCATGGGGGGGAGCAATCAGCCCCAGCATTTT.

To note about this clonotype: The junction and the germline gene differ at one end; a read error may be behind it. V gene TRBV7-6 combines with J gene TRBJ1-2; the match to TRBD1 covers 8 bases. Per germline, CDR1 SGHVS and CDR2 FNYEAQ. The CDR3 extends over 13 amino acids. The CDR3 spells CAGSRDRSLGYTF. CDR3 nucleotides: TGTGCCGGCAGCCGGGACAGGTCCCTTGGCTACACCTTC.

This rearrangement joins TRBV5-1 to TRBJ2-7; TRBD2 aligns across 9 bases. Germline V gives CDR1 SGHRS, CDR2 YFSETQ. The CDR3 is made up of 16 amino acids. J gave up 5 bases and V 0 bases, and 9 bases lay outside the gene matches. This CDR3 reads CASSLVSSGRSHEQYF. Written as DNA, the CDR3 is TGCGCCAGCAGCTTGGTATCGAGCGGGAGGTCCCACGAGCAGTACTTC.

This clonotype has a handful of counts. This chain uses TRBV7-6 with TRBJ2-5; D assignment may be TRBD1 or TRBD2 (5 bases each). The DNA end favors TRBJ2-7, so the J call may be wrong. CDR1 is SGHVS, CDR2 FNYEAQ, per germline. The length of the CDR3 is 15 residues. CDR3 nucleotides: TGTGCCAGCAGCTTAGCACGGGACCCGAACGGCGAGCAGTACTTC. It yields the protein CASSLARDPNGEQYF.

In its sample, this clonotype was seen once. The chain links TRBV30 to TRBJ2-1; perhaps TRBD2 as D (6 bases). V was trimmed by 0 bases and J by 4 bases, leaving 10 bases between them. Per germline, CDR1 GTSNPN and CDR2 SVGIG (reference sequence). The CDR3 is 14 residues long. CDR3 sequence: CAWSVGRGYNEQFF. The CDR3 nucleotides are TGTGCCTGGAGTGTAGGACGGGGGTACAATGAGCAGTTCTTC. Variable domain in full (rest from reference TRBV30 and TRBJ2-1): SQTIHQWPATLVQPVGSPLSLECTVEGTSNPNLYWYRQAAGRGLQLLFYSVGIGQISSEVPQNLSASRPQDRQFILSSKKLLLSDSGFYLCAWSVGRGYNEQFFGPGTRLTVL.

V is TRBV20-1 and J is TRBJ1-2; 12 nucleotides align to TRBD1. Germline loops: CDR1 DFQATT, CDR2 SNEGSKA (reference sequence). CDR3 size: 14 residues. V lost 3 bases to trimming and J lost 4 bases; unmatched junction nucleotides: 3. CDR3 protein: CSASLGQGAYGYTF. CDR3 DNA sequence: TGCAGTGCTAGTTTGGGACAGGGGGCCTATGGCTACACCTTC.

The CDR3 coding sequence is TGTGCCAGCAGTTCCGGACAGTATCAGAATTCACCCCTCCACTTT. Protein product: CASSSGQYQNSPLHF. J is TRBJ1-6 and V is TRBV27, with D possibly TRBD1 on 6 matching bases. CDR1 and CDR2 from the germline V gene are MNHEY and SMNVEV (reference sequence). The length of the CDR3 is 15 residues. V lost 4 bases and J lost 7, with 14 bases in between.

The chain uses TRBV5-1 and TRBJ2-1; D is perhaps TRBD1 (5 bases). Germline CDR1 SGHRS, CDR2 YFSETQ. The V end was cut by 0 bases, the J end by 6 bases, with 25 bases between. The CDR3 length is 19 residues. This CDR3 is CASSLEPRLGAKGLNEQFF. The CDR3 nucleotides read TGCGCCAGCAGCTTGGAACCCCGACTTGGGGCCAAGGGCCTCAATGAGCAGTTCTTC.

V usage is TRBV29-1 and J usage is TRBJ1-1, with a possible D match to TRBD1 (5 bases). This CDR3 has 13 residues. The germline gives CDR1 SQVTM, CDR2 ANQGSEA. Trimming took off 7 bases at V and 1 base at J, with 13 bases between the two ends. The DNA for the CDR3 is TGCAGCGGCCGACAGTTGGGGAACACTGAAGCTTTCTTT. It codes for CSGRQLGNTEAFF.

The chain employs TRBV12-3 or TRBV12-4 and TRBJ1-2, with 10 bases identical to TRBD1. CDR3 size: 17 residues. J was trimmed by 1 base and V by 5 bases; bases with no gene match: 10. The CDR3 here is CASSPSGTGDHNYGYTF. Here the CDR3 DNA reads TGTGCCAGCAGTCCGAGCGGGACAGGGGACCATAACTATGGCTACACCTTC.